The source of this T cell receptor beta chain is a study of tumor-infiltrating lymphocytes in oesophageal squamous cell carcinoma. Sample share makes this clonotype medium-sized. Germline V gives CDR1 SGHTA, CDR2 FQGNSA. This CDR3 has 14 residues. V was shortened by 5 bases and J by 2 bases, with 13 bases between the two germline ends. TCRdb re-called the PCR reads through MiXCR, storing one row per CDR3 protein. The sample holds almost 20,000 distinct CDR3 sequences, around 41% seen once. The origin of this receptor is a male donor with esophageal squamous cell carcinoma. The sequenced sample was normal esophageal tissue next to the tumor. The chain joins TRBV7-2 to TRBJ2-7; possibly TRBD1 or TRBD2 for D (5 bases each). The CDR3 is CASSVRDGAYEQYF. The CDR3 region has the DNA TGTGCCAGCAGCGTCCGGGACGGTGCCTACGAGCAGTACTTC.